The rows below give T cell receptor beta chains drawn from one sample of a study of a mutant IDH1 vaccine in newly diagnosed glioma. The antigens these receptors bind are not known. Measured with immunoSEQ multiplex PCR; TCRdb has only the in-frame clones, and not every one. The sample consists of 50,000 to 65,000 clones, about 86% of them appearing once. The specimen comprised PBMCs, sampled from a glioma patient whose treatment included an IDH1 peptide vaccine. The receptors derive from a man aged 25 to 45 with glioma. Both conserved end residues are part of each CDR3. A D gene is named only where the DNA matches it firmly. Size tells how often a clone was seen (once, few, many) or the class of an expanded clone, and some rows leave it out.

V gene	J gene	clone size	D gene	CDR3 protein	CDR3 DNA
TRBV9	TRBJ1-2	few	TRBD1	CASSVGTGNYGYTF	TGTGCCAGCAGCGTAGGGACAGGGAACTATGGCTACACCTTC
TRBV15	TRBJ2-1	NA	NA	CATSSLGATEQFF	TGTGCCACCAGCAGCCTCGGGGCCACAGAGCAGTTCTTC
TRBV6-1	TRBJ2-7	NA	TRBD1	CASSEGTGDYEQYF	TGTGCCAGCAGTGAGGGGACAGGGGACTACGAGCAGTACTTC
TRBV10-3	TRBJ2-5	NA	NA	CAISESTSRETQYF	TGTGCCATCAGTGAATCGACAAGTAGGGAGACCCAGTACTTC
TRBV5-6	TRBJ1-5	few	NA	CASSQGADQPQHF	TGTGCCAGCAGCCAGGGCGCCGATCAGCCCCAGCATTTT
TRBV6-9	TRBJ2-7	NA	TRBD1	CASSHRGYGYEQYF	TGTGCCAGCAGTCACAGGGGTTATGGGTACGAGCAGTACTTC
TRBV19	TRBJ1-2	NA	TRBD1	CASSLPNDRGPGYTF	TGTGCCAGTAGCCTACCCAACGACAGGGGGCCAGGCTACACCTTC
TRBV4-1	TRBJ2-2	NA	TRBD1	CASSQGQGVTGELFF	TGCGCCAGCAGCCAGGGACAGGGGGTTACCGGGGAGCTGTTTTTT
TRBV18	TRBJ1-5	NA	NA	CASSPVSGGNQPQHF	TGTGCCAGCTCACCAGTCAGTGGGGGCAATCAGCCCCAGCATTTT
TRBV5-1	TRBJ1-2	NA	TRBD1	CASSSGQGALGYGYTF	TGCGCCAGCAGCTCGGGACAGGGGGCTCTTGGTTATGGCTACACCTTC
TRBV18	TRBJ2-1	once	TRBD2	CASSPPIGSGESYNEQFF	TGTGCCAGCTCACCTCCGATAGGGAGCGGGGAAAGCTACAATGAGCAGTTCTTC
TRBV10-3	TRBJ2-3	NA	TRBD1	CAISTGAPGGAADTQYF	TGTGCCATCAGCACCGGCGCCCCAGGGGGCGCAGCAGATACGCAGTATTTT
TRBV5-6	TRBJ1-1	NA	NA	CASSLVGAGEAFF	TGTGCCAGCAGCTTGGTAGGGGCAGGTGAAGCTTTCTTT
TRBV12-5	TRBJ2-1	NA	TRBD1	CASGPWGQGAEQFF	TGTGCTAGTGGTCCTTGGGGACAGGGGGCTGAGCAGTTCTTC
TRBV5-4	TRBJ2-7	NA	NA	CASSFKGGTYEQYF	TGTGCCAGCAGCTTTAAGGGCGGAACCTACGAGCAGTACTTC
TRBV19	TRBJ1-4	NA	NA	CASSIASNEKLFF	TGTGCCAGTAGTATCGCTTCTAATGAAAAACTGTTTTTT
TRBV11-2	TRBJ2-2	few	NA	CASSLVLLGRNTGELFF	TGTGCCAGCAGCCTGGTTTTGTTGGGACGGAACACCGGGGAGCTGTTTTTT
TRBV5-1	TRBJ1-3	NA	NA	CASSYDVRGNTIYF	TGCGCCAGCAGCTATGACGTTAGGGGAAACACCATATATTTT
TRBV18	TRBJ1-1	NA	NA	CASSRAAEAFF	TGTGCCAGCTCACGCGCGGCTGAAGCTTTCTTT
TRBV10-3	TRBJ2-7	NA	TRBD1	CAISDGQGAPYEQYF	TGTGCCATCAGTGATGGACAGGGGGCCCCCTACGAGCAGTACTTC
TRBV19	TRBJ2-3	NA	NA	CASSKEARSTDTQYF	TGTGCCAGTAGTAAAGAGGCCCGCAGCACAGATACGCAGTATTTT
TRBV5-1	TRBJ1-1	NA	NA	CASSLEVNTEAFF	TGCGCCAGCAGCTTGGAAGTGAACACTGAAGCTTTCTTT
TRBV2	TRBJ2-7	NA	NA	CASSALRGGYEQYF	TGTGCCAGCAGCGCCCTTAGGGGGGGGTACGAGCAGTACTTC
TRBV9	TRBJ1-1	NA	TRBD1	CASSGPTGGPNTEAFF	TGTGCCAGCAGCGGCCCCACAGGGGGCCCGAACACTGAAGCTTTCTTT
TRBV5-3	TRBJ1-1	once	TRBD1	CAQMGGQTNTEAFF	TGTGCCCAAATGGGGGGACAGACGAACACTGAAGCTTTCTTT
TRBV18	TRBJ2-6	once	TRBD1	CASSPPGGGPSGANVLTF	TGTGCCAGCTCACCACCAGGGGGCGGCCCCTCTGGGGCCAACGTCCTGACTTTC
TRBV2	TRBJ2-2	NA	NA	CASSDLSEGPGELFF	TGTGCCAGCAGTGATCTTTCGGAGGGACCCGGGGAGCTGTTTTTT
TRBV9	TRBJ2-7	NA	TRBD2	CASSVDLSGGQYEQYF	TGTGCCAGCAGCGTAGACCTCAGCGGGGGGCAATACGAGCAGTACTTC
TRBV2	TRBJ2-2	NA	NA	CASSEALTSGPNTGELFF	TGTGCCAGCAGTGAAGCGCTTACATCGGGGCCCAACACCGGGGAGCTGTTTTTT
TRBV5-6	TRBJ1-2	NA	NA	CASSLSWGRGNGYTF	TGTGCCAGCAGCCTGTCTTGGGGGAGGGGAAATGGCTACACCTTC
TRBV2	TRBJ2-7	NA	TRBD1	CASRADRGYSYEQYF	TGTGCCAGCAGGGCGGACAGGGGATACTCCTACGAGCAGTACTTC
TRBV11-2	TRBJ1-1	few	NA	CASNPDRYTEAFF	TGTGCCAGCAACCCAGACAGATACACTGAAGCTTTCTTT
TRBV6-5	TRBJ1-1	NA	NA	CASSPGVSAGTEAFF	TGTGCCAGCAGTCCAGGGGTTAGTGCGGGAACTGAAGCTTTCTTT
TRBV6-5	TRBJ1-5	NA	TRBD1	CASSSQGSNQPQHF	TGTGCCAGCAGTTCACAGGGGAGCAATCAGCCCCAGCATTTT
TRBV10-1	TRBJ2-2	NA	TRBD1	CASSAYGQGANTGELFF	TGCGCCAGCAGTGCCTACGGACAGGGGGCTAACACCGGGGAGCTGTTTTTT
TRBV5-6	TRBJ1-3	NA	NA	CASSLVSNSGNTIYF	TGTGCCAGCAGCCTGGTGAGCAACTCTGGAAACACCATATATTTT
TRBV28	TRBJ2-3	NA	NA	CASSLGRRFSTDTQYF	TGTGCCAGCAGTTTAGGCAGGCGATTTAGCACAGATACGCAGTATTTT
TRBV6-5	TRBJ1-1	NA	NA	CASSFNKNTEAFF	TGTGCCAGCAGTTTCAACAAGAACACTGAAGCTTTCTTT
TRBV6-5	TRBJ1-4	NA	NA	CASSYGGSGGEKLFF	TGTGCCAGCAGTTATGGGGGGTCTGGAGGAGAAAAACTGTTTTTT
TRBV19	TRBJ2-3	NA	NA	CASSMSAPILSTGTDTQYF	TGTGCCAGTAGTATGTCTGCCCCCATCCTCTCAACCGGCACAGATACGCAGTATTTT
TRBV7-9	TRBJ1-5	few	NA	CATGGGRGNQPQHF	TGTGCCACTGGGGGGGGCAGGGGCAATCAGCCCCAGCATTTT
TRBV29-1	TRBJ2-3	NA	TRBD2	CSVAGGSTDTQYF	TGCAGCGTTGCCGGGGGGAGCACAGATACGCAGTATTTT
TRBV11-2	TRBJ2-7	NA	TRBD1	CASSLGTGAFEQYF	TGTGCCAGCAGCTTAGGAACAGGGGCGTTTGAGCAGTACTTC
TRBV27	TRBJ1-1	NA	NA	CASSLRAREDAEAFF	TGTGCCAGCAGTTTAAGGGCCAGGGAGGATGCTGAAGCTTTCTTT
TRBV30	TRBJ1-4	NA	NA	CAWSKGVRNNEKLFF	TGTGCCTGGAGTAAGGGGGTCCGGAATAATGAAAAACTGTTTTTT
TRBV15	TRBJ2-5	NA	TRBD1	CATRGTGGETQYF	TGTGCCACCAGGGGGACAGGGGGAGAGACCCAGTACTTC
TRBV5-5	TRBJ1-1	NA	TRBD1	CASSLGTVNTEAFF	TGTGCCAGCAGCTTAGGGACAGTCAACACTGAAGCTTTCTTT
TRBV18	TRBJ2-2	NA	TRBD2	CASSIVAGRNTGELFF	TGTGCCAGCTCAATTGTAGCGGGGCGAAACACCGGGGAGCTGTTTTTT
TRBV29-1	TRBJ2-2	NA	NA	CSVESFNTGELFF	TGCAGCGTCGAAAGTTTTAACACCGGGGAGCTGTTTTTT
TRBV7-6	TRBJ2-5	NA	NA	CASSKQSQETQYF	TGTGCCAGCAGCAAACAGAGTCAAGAGACCCAGTACTTC
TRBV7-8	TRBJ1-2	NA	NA	CASSLVGGDTDRWAF	TGTGCCAGCAGCTTAGTCGGAGGGGACACAGACCGGTGGGCCTTC
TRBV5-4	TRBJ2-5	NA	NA	CASSLNGQAGETQYF	TGTGCCAGCAGCTTGAATGGCCAGGCGGGCGAGACCCAGTACTTC
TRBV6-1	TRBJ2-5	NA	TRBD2	CASSERGGQETQYF	TGTGCCAGCAGTGAACGGGGGGGCCAAGAGACCCAGTACTTC
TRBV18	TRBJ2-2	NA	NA	CASSPGLTNTGELFF	TGTGCCAGCTCACCGGGACTGACGAACACCGGGGAGCTGTTTTTT
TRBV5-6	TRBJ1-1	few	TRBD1	CASSLSTGVMNTEAFF	TGTGCCAGCAGCTTGTCGACAGGGGTCATGAACACTGAAGCTTTCTTT
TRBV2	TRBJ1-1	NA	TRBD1	CASSEQGVGEAFF	TGTGCCAGCAGTGAACAGGGGGTCGGGGAAGCTTTCTTT